Following are 28 T cell receptor beta chains from one sample sequenced in a study of T-cell reconstitution after alpha-beta-depleted transplantation in children. Unique molecular identifiers were incorporated during preparation of the TCRbeta library. TCRdb recomputed calls from the PCR reads with MiXCR, one row per CDR3 protein. The table records about 980,000 distinct CDR3 sequences, 25% to 30% of them present only once. This sample comprised PBMCs, mostly from graft donor cells, obtained 360 days after TCRalphabeta/CD19-depleted stem cell transplant. The origin of the receptors is a boy younger than two who had a stem cell transplant for SCID, so the T cells may come from the graft donor.

The J gene is TRBJ1-2, the V gene TRBV12-3 or TRBV12-4; 9 positions match TRBD1. J lost 8 bases, V lost 6 bases, and 10 bases had no gene match. CDR3 length equals 14 residues. CDR3 protein: CASSFRDRVYGYTF. Here the CDR3 DNA reads TGTGCCAGCAGCTTCCGGGACAGGGTCTACGGCTACACCTTC.

This clonotype has a single count. This may come from a read error, since a much larger clone is one base off. The chain uses TRBV10-3 and TRBJ2-7; no definite D call. Trimming cost V 3 bases and J 2 bases, with 2 bases left between them. This CDR3 has 11 amino acids. In germline, CDR1 is ENHRY, CDR2 SYGVKD. DNA of the CDR3: TGTGCCATCAGTGACCCCTACGAGCAGTACTTC. Amino acid sequence: CAISDPYEQYF.

The chain recombines TRBV27 with TRBJ2-7; 7 bases match TRBD1. The length of the CDR3 is 16 residues. The trim removed 5 bases at V and 1 base at J, leaving 11 bases unmatched. Germline loops: CDR1 MNHEY, CDR2 SMNVEV (reference sequence). CDR3 sequence (DNA): TGTGCCAGCAGTCCCAATCCGGGACAGCGGTCCTACGAGCAGTACTTC. Its protein product is CASSPNPGQRSYEQYF.

The V call is TRBV5-1, the J call TRBJ2-3, with D tentatively TRBD1 (5 bases). Trimming removed 4 bases from V and 4 bases from J, with 13 bases in between. The CDR3 loop spans 14 amino acids. Germline V gene sequence: CDR1 SGHRS, CDR2 YFSETQ. The CDR3, as DNA: TGCGCCAGCAGCACAGACAGCCCCCCAGATACGCAGTATTTT. Translating it yields CASSTDSPPDTQYF.

CDR3 coding DNA: TGTGCCAGCAGCTTCGAAGTAGGGGGGGAGGAGAACACTGAAGCTTTCTTT. Residues: CASSFEVGGEENTEAFF. This chain links TRBV7-8 with TRBJ1-1; D may be TRBD1 (6 bases). This CDR3 has 17 residues. Per germline, CDR1 SGHVS and CDR2 FQNEAQ. V lost 3 bases and J lost 1, with 18 bases in between.

The gene calls are TRBV5-1 and TRBJ2-7; TRBD2 might be the D (5 bases). This CDR3 has 12 residues. From germline, CDR1 is SGHRS and CDR2 YFSETQ. V gave up 2 bases and J gave up 5 bases, with 8 bases separating them. This chain's CDR3 is CASSFTTNEQYF. In nucleotides, the CDR3 is TGCGCCAGCAGCTTCACGACTAACGAGCAGTACTTC.

This clonotype has just a few counts. CDR3 bases: TGTGCCATCAGTGAGCCCGGTCCCCCAGATACGCAGTATTTT. Protein sequence: CAISEPGPPDTQYF. The rearrangement joins TRBV10-3 to TRBJ2-3, with D unclear. The CDR3 spans 14 residues. Between the trimmed V and J ends, which lost 2 bases and 4 bases, there was a span of 10 bases. Germline assignment: CDR1 ENHRY and CDR2 SYGVKD.

Only a few counts were recorded for this clonotype. The chain couples TRBV28 to TRBJ1-4; D is perhaps TRBD1 (6 bases). The ends were cut back, 5 bases at V and 7 bases at J, with 14 bases in the middle. The CDR3 has 14 residues. Germline CDR1 reads MDHEN; CDR2 reads SYDVKM. The CDR3 protein is CASSPRAGAEKLFF. The CDR3 DNA follows: TGTGCCAGCAGTCCACGTGCAGGGGCTGAAAAACTGTTTTTT.

This clonotype has a handful of counts. This sequence joins TRBV4-1 and TRBJ2-5, with D possibly TRBD2 on 5 matching bases. Germline V gene lookup returns CDR1 MGHRA and CDR2 YSYEKL. CDR3 length: 13 amino acids. V was pared by 0 bases and J by 5 bases, with 7 bases between. The CDR3 region is CASSQERRETQYF. The CDR3 bases are TGCGCCAGCAGCCAAGAGAGGAGGGAGACCCAGTACTTC.

V is TRBV7-9 and J is TRBJ1-3; D may be TRBD1 (6 bases). The CDR3 runs to 15 residues. V was clipped by 3 bases and J by 4 bases, with 13 bases between them. CDR1 SEHNR and CDR2 FQNEAQ come from the germline V gene (reference sequence). CDR3: CASSFPGARGNTIYF. The CDR3 DNA follows: TGTGCCAGCAGCTTCCCGGGGGCGCGCGGAAACACCATATATTTT.

The CDR3 spells CASSDSMGGIYGYTF. The CDR3 region has the DNA TGTGCCAGCAGCGACTCGATGGGGGGGATCTATGGCTACACCTTC. The genes are TRBV27 and TRBJ1-2; weak D call: TRBD1 (5 bases). Trimming stripped 6 bases from V and 4 bases from J, with 18 bases between. CDR1 and CDR2 (germline): MNHEY, SMNVEV (reference sequence). The CDR3 contains 15 residues.

In this sample, this clonotype turned up a few times. The chain employs TRBV5-1 and TRBJ2-5; D is possibly TRBD1 (5 bases). Trimming pared 4 bases from V and 9 bases from J, leaving 19 bases between. Germline loops: CDR1 SGHRS, CDR2 YFSETQ. The CDR3 totals 14 residues. This CDR3 is CASSIGHPNGAQYF. The CDR3 DNA reads as TGCGCCAGCAGCATTGGACACCCCAATGGGGCCCAGTACTTC.

This sequence joins TRBV19 and TRBJ2-7, with D perhaps TRBD1 or TRBD2 (5 bases each). V was pared by 5 bases and J by 3 bases, with 17 bases between. The germline V gene has CDR1 LNHDA and CDR2 SQIVND (reference sequence). This CDR3 is 15 amino acids long. The CDR3 bases are TGTGCCAGTAGTCACAACCGACCTGGGGGCTACGAGCAGTACTTC. Its translation is CASSHNRPGGYEQYF.

The chain recombines TRBV15 with TRBJ2-5, with TRBD2 matching over 11 bases. Germline values: CDR1 LNHNV, CDR2 YYDKDF (reference sequence). The CDR3 consists of 17 residues. V dropped 1 base and J dropped 2; count of bases not matched to a gene: 6. The CDR3 DNA reads TGTGCCACCAGCAGAGGGCTAGCGGGGGGCCAACAAGAGACCCAGTACTTC. Translated: CATSRGLAGGQQETQYF.

The chain employs TRBV11-2 and TRBJ2-3; D uncertain. CDR1 SGHAT and CDR2 FQNNGV come from the germline V gene. The V end lost 4 bases, the J end lost 0 bases, and 11 bases lay between the germline ends. The CDR3 length is 15 residues. CDR3 sequence: CASSSIDSSTDTQYF. CDR3 nucleotides: TGTGCCAGCAGCTCTATCGATTCTAGCACAGATACGCAGTATTTT.

This clonotype has only a few counts. The chain couples TRBV12-3 or TRBV12-4 to TRBJ2-5, with 7 bases lining up with TRBD1. V shed 6 bases, J shed 2 bases, and the junction held 6 bases outside the gene matches. This CDR3 has 14 amino acids. DNA for the CDR3: TGTGCCAGCAGCCCTGGACAGGCGCAAGAGACCCAGTACTTC. This gives the protein CASSPGQAQETQYF.

The V call is TRBV4-2, the J call TRBJ1-5; 7 nucleotides agree with TRBD1. CDR1 is LGHNA, CDR2 YNFKEQ, per germline. The CDR3 totals 17 residues. V gave up 0 bases and J gave up 4 bases; unmatched junction bases: 9. This CDR3 reads CASSQDLFRDSNQPQHF. CDR3 coding DNA: TGTGCCAGCAGCCAAGATCTGTTCCGGGACAGTAATCAGCCCCAGCATTTT.

This chain links TRBV3-1 with TRBJ2-3; D is ambiguous. The V gene lost 3 bases and the J gene lost 2 bases, with 15 bases spanning the gap. The CDR3 loop spans 16 amino acids. Per the germline V gene, CDR1 is LGHDT and CDR2 is YNNKEL (reference sequence). CDR3 residues: CASSHAWDSNTDTQYF. The CDR3 nucleotides read TGTGCCAGCAGCCACGCTTGGGATAGCAACACAGATACGCAGTATTTT.

CDR3 nucleotide sequence: TGCAGTGCTAGAGTTCTGGACAGGGGGAGGATTTACGAGCAGTACTTC. Translating it yields CSARVLDRGRIYEQYF. The gene calls are TRBV20-1 and TRBJ2-7; TRBD1 aligns across 10 bases. V gave up 1 base and J gave up 4 bases; unmatched junction bases: 10. CDR3 length equals 16 residues. Per the germline V gene, CDR1 is DFQATT and CDR2 is SNEGSKA (reference sequence).

V is TRBV4-3 and J is TRBJ2-7, with a tentative D call TRBD1 (5 bases). V was clipped by 4 bases and J by 0 bases, with 19 bases between them. The CDR3 totals 17 residues. Per germline, CDR1 LGHNA and CDR2 YSLEER. CDR3 amino acids: CASSPGSGPLSSYEQYF. The CDR3 DNA is TGCGCCAGCAGCCCCGGTTCAGGGCCTTTGAGCTCCTACGAGCAGTACTTC.

The J gene is TRBJ2-7, the V gene TRBV5-1; TRBD1 matches at 9 bases. There are 16 residues in the CDR3. The germline CDR1 and CDR2 sequences are SGHRS and YFSETQ. J was trimmed by 4 bases and V by 1 base; bases with no gene match: 9. CDR3 DNA: TGCGCCAGCAGCTTGCTCTCGGGACAGGGTACATACGAGCAGTACTTC. It specifies CASSLLSGQGTYEQYF.

This clonotype was counted between two and nine times. The V call is TRBV5-1, the J call TRBJ1-4; no clear D. CDR3 length: 15 residues. The germline V gene encodes CDR1 SGHRS and CDR2 YFSETQ. The V end lost 1 base, the J end lost 0 bases, and 7 bases lay between the germline ends. The CDR3 sequence: CASSLNGATNEKLFF. The CDR3 DNA sequence: TGCGCCAGCAGCTTGAACGGAGCAACTAATGAAAAACTGTTTTTT.

This clonotype was picked up a small number of times. V and J are TRBV5-5 and TRBJ1-2, with TRBD1 matching 7 bases. Per germline, CDR1 SGHKS and CDR2 YYEKEE (reference sequence). The CDR3 length is 16 residues. The J segment lost 3 bases and the V segment lost 0 bases, leaving 8 bases of the junction unmatched. The CDR3 nucleotides read TGTGCCAGCAGCTTGGCCTACGGACAGGTCTACTATGGCTACACCTTC. Translating it yields CASSLAYGQVYYGYTF.

This clonotype was seen just once. This chain links TRBV29-1 with TRBJ2-3; D gene uncertain. V was clipped by 3 bases and J by 6 bases, with 16 bases between them. The CDR3 runs to 14 residues. CDR1 SQVTM and CDR2 ANQGSEA come from the germline V gene. CDR3 bases: TGCAGCGTTGAGGGTGTTGGCACCACGGATACGCAGTATTTT. It specifies CSVEGVGTTDTQYF.

The V and J genes are TRBV4-1 and TRBJ2-3; 11 bases are a match to TRBD2. This CDR3 region has 15 residues. Germline loops: CDR1 MGHRA, CDR2 YSYEKL. Trimming removed 8 bases from V and 3 bases from J; junction bases left unmatched: 7. CDR3 region: CASLAGGFGTDTQYF. CDR3 in DNA: TGCGCCAGCTTAGCGGGGGGGTTTGGGACAGATACGCAGTATTTT.

This clonotype was counted only a few times. The chain recombines TRBV5-1 with TRBJ2-7; no clear D. The CDR3 contains 15 residues. The V and J ends lost 1 base and 0 bases respectively, with 11 bases between them. CDR1 and CDR2 (germline): SGHRS, YFSETQ. For the CDR3, the DNA is TGCGCCAGCAGCTTGTCCCCAGCAAGCTCCTACGAGCAGTACTTC. Its translation is CASSLSPASSYEQYF.

This chain uses TRBV12-3 or TRBV12-4 with TRBJ2-3; D perhaps matches TRBD1 (5 bases). The CDR3 totals 14 residues. Trimming shortened V by 3 bases and J by 5 bases, and 12 bases separated the two germline ends. CDR3 coding DNA: TGTGCCAGCAGTTTCCCCAGGGCGGAAGATACGCAGTATTTT. This translates into CASSFPRAEDTQYF.

This chain links TRBV7-6 with TRBJ2-3, with 8 bases lining up with TRBD2. Per germline, CDR1 SGHVS and CDR2 FNYEAQ. CDR3 size: 12 residues. V shed 4 bases and J 8 bases; nucleotides not matched to a gene: 2. CDR3 residues: CASSSGGATQYF. The CDR3 region has the DNA TGTGCCAGCAGCTCCGGGGGGGCTACGCAGTATTTT.